This T cell receptor beta chain was documented in a study of CD8+CD57+ T cells in acquired aplastic anemia. Across the whole study: Isolated CD4+ and CD8+ cells, once sorted, yielded DNA averaging about 3.2 ug. Approximately 11 million reads were obtained on average for healthy donor CD4+ cells. The study's findings and limits: Patients and controls shared approximately 30 CD8+ CDR3 sequences, highly expressed in patients. No significant patient-versus-control difference appeared in CD8+ Simpson's diversity.

The CDR3 runs 14 residues. V gave up 3 bases and J gave up 6 bases, with 15 bases separating them. Germline CDR1 SGHTS, CDR2 YDEGEE. TCR beta VDJ combinations and CDR3 sequences were profiled from genomic DNA. TCRdb called the reads again in MiXCR, with one record for every CDR3 protein. The sample yields hundreds of thousands of distinct CDR3 sequences, about two thirds seen once. This clonotype was seen many times. What it recognizes is unknown. The V gene is TRBV5-8, the J gene TRBJ1-2; no definite D call. The sample consisted of sorted CD4+, CD8+, or CD8+CD57+ T cells (not recorded which) from PBMCs. The sequence came from a human donor in good health, serving as a control. The CDR3 DNA follows: TGTGCCAGCAGCTCCCCCCTAGTGCGGAATGGCTACACCTTC. This codes for CASSSPLVRNGYTF. Filled out from reference TRBV5-8 and TRBJ1-2, the complete variable domain reads EAGVTQSPTHLIKTRGQQATLRCSPISGHTSVYWYQQALGLGLQFLLWYDEGEERNRGNFPPRFSGRQFPNYSSELNVNALELEDSALYLCASSSPLVRNGYTFGSGTRLTVV.